This T cell receptor (beta chain) stems from a study of shared clonotypes between healthy human individuals. As defined, naive CD8 cells were CD45RO-negative and positively selected for CCR7, with terminally differentiated effector memory CD45RA+ cells excluded. The CDR3 covers 18 residues. CDR1 and CDR2 (germline): SGHAT, FQNNGV. The J segment lost 4 bases and the V segment lost 5 bases, leaving 15 bases of the junction unmatched. Overall study findings and caveats: Shared across a handful of donors were 4% to 5% of the naive CD4 clonotypes. Clonotypes which were not shared had lower generation probabilities than clonotypes that all four donors shared.

In the case of this clone: As yet, its antigen is unknown.

TCRdb's table, derived via immunoSEQ multiplex PCR, lists solely in-frame clones and lacks some. The profile shows 2 million to 2.5 million clones, 85% to 95% of them singletons. The sequence came from a man in his late teens or twenties in good health. Some clones in this sample may be carry-over from other donors' samples. The sample was naive CD8+ T cells from PBMCs. The chain links TRBV11-2 to TRBJ2-1; 9 nucleotides match TRBD2. CDR3 coding DNA: TGTGCCAGCAGCCAAACTGAACATGGCCTAGCGGGATACAATGAGCAGTTCTTC. Translating gives CASSQTEHGLAGYNEQFF. Looking up the rest from reference TRBV11-2 and TRBJ2-1 gives the full variable domain: EAGVAQSPRYKIIEKRQSVAFWCNPISGHATLYWYQQILGQGPKLLIQFQNNGVVDDSQLPKDRFSAERLKGVDSTLKIQPAKLEDSAVYLCASSQTEHGLAGYNEQFFGPGTRLTVL.